The T cell receptor (beta chain) described here comes from a study of prognosis after radiotherapy for stage I lung cancer. Notes on the study in general: Patients developing distant metastases showed lower Shannon entropy after stereotactic body radiation therapy.

The CDR3 has 15 amino acids. Trimming removed 2 bases from V and 2 bases from J, with 9 bases in between. Germline assignment: CDR1 LNHDA and CDR2 SQIVND (reference sequence). Concerning this clonotype: The antigen remains undetermined.

Starting from genomic DNA, TCR beta CDR3 was amplified through two-round multiplex PCR. Individual primers that were specific to each TRBV and TRBJ gene served in first-round PCR. TCRdb recomputed calls from the multiplex PCR reads with MiXCR, one row per CDR3 protein. This repertoire shows about 16,000 distinct CDR3 sequences, under 50% found once; its top ten account for 44%. The specimen was PBMCs, collected before or after stereotactic body radiation therapy (not recorded which). The source of this sequence is a donor aged 50 or older with non-small cell lung cancer. The chain has TRBV19 and TRBJ2-2, with D maybe TRBD2 (5 bases). The CDR3 loop is CASSIQWTNTGELFF. The CDR3 DNA is TGTGCCAGTAGTATACAGTGGACTAACACCGGGGAGCTGTTTTTT.